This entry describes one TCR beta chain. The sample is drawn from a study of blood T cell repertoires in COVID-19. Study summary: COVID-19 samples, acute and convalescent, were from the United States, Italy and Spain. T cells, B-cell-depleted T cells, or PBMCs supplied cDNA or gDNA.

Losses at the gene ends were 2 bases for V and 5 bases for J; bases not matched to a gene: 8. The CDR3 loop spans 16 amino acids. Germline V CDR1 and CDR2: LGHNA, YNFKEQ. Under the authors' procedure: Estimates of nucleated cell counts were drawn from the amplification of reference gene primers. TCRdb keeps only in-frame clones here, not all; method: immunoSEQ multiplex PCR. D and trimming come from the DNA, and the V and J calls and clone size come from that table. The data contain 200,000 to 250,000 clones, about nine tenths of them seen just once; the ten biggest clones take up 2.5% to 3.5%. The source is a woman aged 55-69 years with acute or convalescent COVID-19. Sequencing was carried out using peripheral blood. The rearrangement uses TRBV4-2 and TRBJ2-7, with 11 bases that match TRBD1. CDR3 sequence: CASSQHLGQGADEQYF. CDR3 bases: TGTGCCAGCAGCCAACATTTAGGACAGGGGGCCGACGAGCAGTACTTC.